The TCR beta chain under discussion was sequenced for a study of CD8 T cells in Susac syndrome. As for the study in general: There were Susac syndrome patients who were therapy-naive at blood draw, others on corticosteroids, and others on intravenous immunoglobulin alone.

The CDR3 loop spans 12 amino acids. V lost 1 base and J lost 17, with 15 bases in between. The germline V gene encodes CDR1 GTSNPN and CDR2 SVGIG (reference sequence). Reverse transcription used roughly 0.5 to 1 ug RNA and random hexamers. MiXCR, applied by TCRdb to the immunoSEQ multiplex PCR reads, yields one record per CDR3 protein. In the table there are tens of thousands of distinct CDR3 sequences, 85% to 95% of which are singletons. From blood CD8+ and CD4+ T cells, TCR beta sequences were generated. TEMRA cells were FACS-enriched, and CD8+ and CD4+ T cells were isolated negatively. This chain uses TRBV30 with TRBJ1-6; the D gene is possibly TRBD1 (6 bases). The TCR was taken from a human donor with Susac syndrome. Sequences were obtained from CD4+ T cells from PBMCs. CDR3 sequence reads: CAWSGPGGLVHF. In nucleotides, the CDR3 is TGTGCCTGGAGTGGCCCCGGGGGCCTCGTCCACTTT.